The present T cell receptor beta chain was sequenced within a study of vaccination and CD4 T cells after COVID-19. Study at large: Overlapping SARS-CoV-2, HCoV-NL63, HCoV-OC43 and HCoV-229E spike peptides stimulated the cells.

As regards this clonotype: Its antigen is currently unknown.

Documented treatment: 10-day PBMC culture with coronavirus spike peptide pools or control peptides (ViraFEST assay). PBMC cultures, at about 1.8 million cells per well, received around 10 IU/ml IL-2 and 8 to 10 ug/ml peptide pools. Cultured CD4+ T cells had their DNA profiled by the Oncomine TCR Beta short-read assay. TCRdb analysed the PCR reads with MiXCR anew, one entry per CDR3 protein. The sample yields fewer than 15,000 distinct CDR3 sequences, over 40% seen once. With V trimmed by 2 bases and J by 7 bases, 10 bases remained unmatched. This CDR3 is built from 16 residues. CDR1 and CDR2 from the germline V gene are KGHSH and LQKENI.

The sequenced sample was cultured CD4+ T cells from blood, obtained after SARS-CoV-2 vaccination. The gene calls are TRBV18 and TRBJ2-5; 10 bases are shared with TRBD2. The receptor was isolated from a human donor with COVID-19. The CDR3 DNA sequence: TGTGCCAGCTCACCAGAAGCTAGCGGGGGCACAGGGACCCAGTACTTC. It specifies CASSPEASGGTGTQYF.